A selection of T cell receptor beta chains follows, all from one sample in a study of regulatory T cells in long-lasting Graves disease. MiXCR was run by TCRdb on the multiplex PCR reads, yielding one entry per CDR3 protein. The data contain around 400,000 distinct CDR3 sequences, approximately 16% of them singletons. These data also featured in a second study, about T cells in Graves' hyperthyroidism and ophthalmopathy.

The input for sequencing was peripheral blood mononuclear cells (PBMCs), taken at new diagnosis, from a patient treated with antithyroid drugs. These receptors were collected from a woman between 35 and 50 years old with Graves disease. CDR3s include the opening cysteine and the closing phenylalanine or tryptophan. Each record gives: CDR3 protein, CDR3 DNA, V gene, clone size, D gene, J gene. The D gene is left open where the match is weak. Size values are once, few and many counts, or a class for expanded clones, and some rows have none.

CDR3: CSARPTSGGYEQYF
DNA: TGCAGTGCTAGACCGACTAGCGGGGGCTACGAGCAGTACTTC
V: TRBV20-1
size: NA
D: TRBD2
J: TRBJ2-7

CDR3: CASSEIERPRNEQFF
DNA: TGTGCCAGCAGTGAAATCGAACGTCCGCGGAATGAGCAGTTCTTC
V: TRBV6-1
size: many
D: NA
J: TRBJ2-1

CDR3: CASSPEPNYGYTF
DNA: TGTGCCAGCTCACCGGAACCAAACTATGGCTACACCTTC
V: TRBV18
size: NA
D: NA
J: TRBJ1-2

CDR3: CSATSGSLWNEQFF
DNA: TGCAGTGCTACAAGCGGGAGCCTGTGGAATGAGCAGTTCTTC
V: TRBV20-1
size: many
D: TRBD2
J: TRBJ2-1

CDR3: CASSLTPGQGGEQYF
DNA: TGTGCCAGCAGCTTAACCCCCGGACAGGGTGGTGAGCAGTACTTC
V: TRBV7-2
size: many
D: TRBD1
J: TRBJ2-7

CDR3: CASSQVGGYEAFF
DNA: TGTGCCAGCAGCCAAGTGGGGGGCTATGAAGCTTTCTTT
V: TRBV3-1
size: many
D: NA
J: TRBJ1-1

CDR3: CASGTDLGYTF
DNA: TGTGCCAGTGGGACAGATCTTGGCTACACCTTC
V: TRBV28
size: NA
D: TRBD1
J: TRBJ1-2

CDR3: CASSTPRGTRYGYTF
DNA: TGTGCCAGCAGTACCCCCCGGGGGACGCGCTATGGCTACACCTTC
V: TRBV28
size: many
D: NA
J: TRBJ1-2

CDR3: CASIVAGGGEQFF
DNA: TGCGCCAGCATAGTAGCGGGAGGAGGTGAGCAGTTCTTC
V: TRBV10-2
size: many
D: TRBD2
J: TRBJ2-1

CDR3: CASSFSGVSSPLHF
DNA: TGTGCCAGCAGCTTTTCCGGGGTCAGCTCACCCCTCCACTTT
V: TRBV13
size: NA
D: NA
J: TRBJ1-6

CDR3: CASSTESNTEAFF
DNA: TGTGCCAGCAGTACAGAATCGAACACTGAAGCTTTCTTT
V: TRBV6-1
size: many
D: NA
J: TRBJ1-1

CDR3: CASSFSAGDILDTQYF
DNA: TGTGCCAGTAGTTTCTCAGCGGGAGATATTTTAGATACGCAGTATTTT
V: TRBV19
size: few
D: TRBD2
J: TRBJ2-3

CDR3: CASDKAPNYGYTF
DNA: TGTGCCAGTGACAAAGCCCCTAACTATGGCTACACCTTC
V: TRBV28
size: many
D: NA
J: TRBJ1-2

CDR3: CASSPRPSGRENQETQYF
DNA: TGTGCCAGCAGTCCGAGGCCTAGCGGGAGGGAAAACCAAGAGACCCAGTACTTC
V: TRBV6-7
size: few
D: TRBD2
J: TRBJ2-5

CDR3: CASSPPSGRSDTQYF
DNA: TGTGCCAGCTCACCACCTAGCGGGAGGTCGGATACGCAGTATTTT
V: TRBV18
size: many
D: TRBD2
J: TRBJ2-3

CDR3: CASSLGLGVGHEQFF
DNA: TGTGCCAGCAGCTTAGGACTCGGCGTGGGGCATGAGCAGTTCTTC
V: TRBV7-9
size: NA
D: NA
J: TRBJ2-1

CDR3: CAWSVYGYEQYF
DNA: TGTGCCTGGAGTGTTTACGGCTACGAGCAGTACTTC
V: TRBV30
size: few
D: NA
J: TRBJ2-7

CDR3: CASSSTRDRGNTF
DNA: TGTGCCAGCAGTTCAACCCGGGACAGGGGCAACACCTTC
V: TRBV27
size: many
D: TRBD1
J: TRBJ1-2

CDR3: CASSYAGGRGYEQYF
DNA: TGTGCCAGCAGTTACGCGGGCGGTCGGGGCTACGAGCAGTACTTC
V: TRBV6-2/TRBV6-3
size: many
D: NA
J: TRBJ2-7

CDR3: CASRGDGLTEAFF
DNA: TGTGCCAGCAGGGGGGACGGATTGACTGAAGCTTTCTTT
V: TRBV12-3/TRBV12-4
size: NA
D: NA
J: TRBJ1-1

CDR3: CASSQRRALNANTGELFF
DNA: TGTGCCAGCAGCCAAAGGCGAGCGTTAAACGCGAACACCGGGGAGCTGTTTTTT
V: TRBV28
size: many
D: NA
J: TRBJ2-2

CDR3: CASSAPTSGTTDTQYF
DNA: TGTGCCAGCAGCGCCCCGACTAGCGGTACCACAGATACGCAGTATTTT
V: TRBV11-2
size: once
D: TRBD2
J: TRBJ2-3

CDR3: CASSSVASSGRRSYEQYF
DNA: TGTGCCAGCAGTTCCGTCGCCAGTAGCGGGAGGAGGTCCTACGAGCAGTACTTC
V: TRBV28
size: many
D: TRBD2
J: TRBJ2-7